The next 24 T cell receptor beta chains were all read from a single sample in a study of OX40 agonist ivuxolimab in advanced cancers. The assay was immunoSEQ multiplex PCR, and TCRdb's table has in-frame clones only and misses some. The sample carries roughly 89,000 clones, 85% to 90% recorded once. The material was CD4+ or CD8+ T cells sorted from blood, obtained in a trial of the OX40 agonist ivuxolimab. Receptor source: an adult with an advanced solid tumor such as melanoma, head and neck, liver or kidney cancer.

This CDR3 is CASSTSVRAYEQYF. The CDR3 DNA follows: TGTGCCAGCAGTACCTCCGTACGGGCCTACGAGCAGTACTTC. J is TRBJ2-7 and V is TRBV6-6; D gene unclear. Germline CDR1 is MNHNY and CDR2 is SVGAGI (reference sequence). V gave up 5 bases and J gave up 2 bases, with 13 bases separating them. This CDR3 is 14 amino acids long.

The chain recombines TRBV19 with TRBJ2-1; D not resolved. The CDR3 totals 16 residues. V was pared by 5 bases and J by 0 bases, with 14 bases between. CDR1 and CDR2 from the germline V gene are LNHDA and SQIVND (reference sequence). The DNA for the CDR3 is TGTGCCAGTAGTTCCCAGGATCCTTACTCCTACAATGAGCAGTTCTTC. This codes for CASSSQDPYSYNEQFF.

The chain carries TRBV28 and TRBJ2-3; 11 bases are shared with TRBD2. The germline gives CDR1 MDHEN, CDR2 SYDVKM. This CDR3 is built from 16 residues. With V trimmed by 3 bases and J by 5 bases, 7 bases remained unmatched. The CDR3 nucleotides are TGTGCCAGCAGTTTCCTGACTAGCGGGGAAAAAGATACGCAGTATTTT. Translated, it gives CASSFLTSGEKDTQYF.

This sequence joins TRBV9 and TRBJ2-3; 7 bases map to TRBD2. Trimming removed 1 base from V and 4 bases from J; junction bases left unmatched: 9. The CDR3 length is 16 residues. Germline CDR1 and CDR2: SGDLS and YYNGEE. The CDR3 DNA is TGTGCCAGCAGCGTACCACTAGCGTTAGAGGCAGATACGCAGTATTTT. Amino acids: CASSVPLALEADTQYF.

V and J are TRBV13 and TRBJ1-2; 8 bases line up with TRBD1. After removal of 4 bases from V and 6 bases from J, the junction contained 10 bases not matched to a gene. This CDR3 comprises 15 residues. Germline assignment: CDR1 PRHDT and CDR2 FYEKMQ (reference sequence). The CDR3 bases are TGTGCCAGCAGCTCACAGACAGGGGTGCGGGATGGCTACACCTTC. The encoded protein is CASSSQTGVRDGYTF.

The CDR3 nucleotides are TGTGCCAGCTCTCGGCTCGGCCTTCAAGAGACCCAGTACTTC. Translation gives CASSRLGLQETQYF. The chain employs TRBV18 and TRBJ2-5, with unresolved D. Germline values: CDR1 KGHSH, CDR2 LQKENI. The CDR3 consists of 14 residues. Trimming pared 6 bases from V and 2 bases from J, leaving 13 bases between.

The chain employs TRBV5-8 and TRBJ2-1, with D perhaps matching TRBD2 (6 bases). The CDR3 spans 14 residues. Looked up from germline, CDR1 is SGHTS and CDR2 is YDEGEE. V lost 4 bases, J lost 4 bases, and 12 bases lay in between. The CDR3 region is CASSPGGGYNEQFF. The CDR3 nucleotides read TGTGCCAGCAGCCCGGGTGGGGGGTACAATGAGCAGTTCTTC.

The rearrangement joins TRBV2 to TRBJ2-3; D not certain. Trimming took 6 bases from V and 1 from J, leaving 8 bases between them. CDR1 is SNHLY and CDR2 is FYNNEI in the germline V gene. The CDR3 length is 13 residues. CDR3 DNA: TGTGCCAGCAGGGCCTCCGGCACAGATACGCAGTATTTT. As protein: CASRASGTDTQYF.

The chain carries TRBV11-3 and TRBJ1-6; D unresolved. The CDR3 totals 15 residues. The V gene's germline CDR1 is SGHNT and CDR2 YENEEA. V shed 1 base and J shed 9 bases, with 13 bases lying between them. The CDR3 DNA reads as TGTGCCAGCAGCTTAGGGCGCCTCAGATTTTCACCCCTCCACTTT. Its protein is CASSLGRLRFSPLHF.

The J gene is TRBJ2-7, the V gene TRBV9; 9 bases are a match to TRBD1. J was trimmed by 2 bases and V by 4 bases; bases with no gene match: 4. Germline V gene lookup returns CDR1 SGDLS and CDR2 YYNGEE. The CDR3 has 14 amino acids. CDR3 coding DNA: TGTGCCAGCAGCCAGGGACAGGGAACCTACGAGCAGTACTTC. This sequence encodes CASSQGQGTYEQYF.

The chain recombines TRBV6-5 with TRBJ1-2; D possibly corresponds to TRBD1 (5 bases). The CDR3 is made up of 14 amino acids. Trimming took 2 bases from V and 4 from J, leaving 11 bases between them. Germline assignment: CDR1 MNHEY and CDR2 SVGAGI. The DNA for the CDR3 is TGTGCCAGCAGTTACGATGTGAGGGGCTATGGCTACACCTTC. Its translation: CASSYDVRGYGYTF.

This chain connects TRBV14 to TRBJ2-1; perhaps TRBD2 as D (6 bases). V lost 0 bases, J lost 13 bases, and 10 bases lay in between. Germline V gene sequence: CDR1 SGHDN, CDR2 FVKESK. The CDR3 covers 12 residues. CDR3 loop: CASSQDIGLQFF. CDR3 bases: TGTGCCAGCAGCCAAGATATCGGACTACAGTTCTTC.

This clone was observed a single time. This chain links TRBV30 with TRBJ2-7, with TRBD1 as a possible D gene (6 bases). V lost 2 bases, J lost 2 bases, and 22 bases lay in between. Germline CDR1 and CDR2: GTSNPN and SVGIG (reference sequence). The CDR3 is 17 amino acids. The CDR3 region is CAWSIRPSGTLPYEQYF. The CDR3 coding sequence is TGTGCCTGGAGTATTCGTCCATCCGGGACACTACCCTACGAGCAGTACTTC.

The chain uses TRBV19 and TRBJ2-3, with unresolved D. Germline CDR1 is LNHDA and CDR2 is SQIVND (reference sequence). CDR3 length: 14 residues. V gave up 5 bases and J gave up 1 base, with 10 bases separating them. CDR3 coding DNA: TGTGCCAGTAGTCTCCCCCGGGGCACAGATACGCAGTATTTT. It yields the protein CASSLPRGTDTQYF. Complete variable domain (other parts from reference TRBV19 and TRBJ2-3): DGGITQSPKYLFRKEGQNVTLSCEQNLNHDAMYWYRQDPGQGLRLIYYSQIVNDFQKGDIAEGYSVSREKKESFPLTVTSAQKNPTAFYLCASSLPRGTDTQYFGPGTRLTVL.

The chain's CDR3 is CASSSSLDREAFYGYTF. The CDR3 nucleotides read TGTGCCAGCAGCTCATCTCTCGACAGGGAAGCGTTCTATGGCTACACCTTC. The chain has TRBV7-9 and TRBJ1-2; 7 bases align to TRBD1. The V gene's germline CDR1 is SEHNR and CDR2 FQNEAQ (reference sequence). V lost 4 bases and J lost 4; bases outside the gene matches: 15. The CDR3 loop spans 17 amino acids.

The chain employs TRBV19 and TRBJ2-2, with 9 bases aligning to TRBD1. The CDR3 loop spans 13 amino acids. V lost 2 bases to trimming and J lost 14 bases; unmatched junction nucleotides: 6. Germline assignment: CDR1 LNHDA and CDR2 SQIVND (reference sequence). The CDR3 reads CASSISLQGALFF. The CDR3 nucleotides are TGTGCCAGTAGTATAAGCCTACAGGGGGCCCTGTTTTTT.

This clone was counted ten times or more. The V call is TRBV9, the J call TRBJ2-6; 10 bases line up with TRBD1. The junction had 14 bases not matched to a gene; V was cut back by 2 bases and J by 6 bases. The CDR3 extends over 19 amino acids. Germline V gives CDR1 SGDLS, CDR2 YYNGEE. This CDR3 is CASSVSRDRGILVANVLTF. CDR3 DNA sequence: TGTGCCAGCAGCGTGAGCCGGGACAGGGGAATTTTGGTGGCCAACGTCCTGACTTTC.

This clone was detected a few times. The chain couples TRBV11-3 to TRBJ2-7; D might be TRBD2 (7 bases). Germline CDR1 and CDR2: SGHNT and YENEEA. V was pared by 5 bases and J by 6 bases, with 20 bases between. The CDR3 covers 15 residues. The CDR3 coding sequence is TGTGCCAGCAGCCCCTCCCGGGGGGCGTGGGGCGAGCAGTACTTC. Encoded protein: CASSPSRGAWGEQYF.

The chain recombines TRBV7-9 with TRBJ2-1; D unclear. V lost 4 bases and J lost 0, with 13 bases in between. CDR1 SEHNR and CDR2 FQNEAQ come from the germline V gene (reference sequence). CDR3 length equals 16 residues. CDR3 loop: CASSSKLGLSYNEQFF. DNA for the CDR3: TGTGCCAGCAGCTCAAAACTTGGGCTCTCCTACAATGAGCAGTTCTTC.

The rearrangement uses TRBV7-8 and TRBJ1-2, with 11 bases that match TRBD1. Germline V gives CDR1 SGHVS, CDR2 FQNEAQ. The length of the CDR3 is 15 residues. V trimming: 5 bases; J trimming: 8 bases; junction bases outside the gene matches: 10. CDR3 residues: CASSRVGQGASGYTF. The CDR3 coding sequence is TGTGCCAGCAGCCGGGTTGGACAGGGGGCTTCAGGCTACACCTTC.

The rearrangement uses TRBV6-1 and TRBJ2-7; TRBD1 matches at 7 bases. The CDR3 is made up of 16 amino acids. Losses at the gene ends were 4 bases for V and 0 bases for J; bases not matched to a gene: 9. Germline loops: CDR1 MNHNS, CDR2 SASEGT. The CDR3 nucleotides read TGTGCCAGCAGTGGATATACGGGGACAGTCTCCTACGAGCAGTACTTC. This codes for CASSGYTGTVSYEQYF.

The J gene is TRBJ2-3, the V gene TRBV5-1; possible D gene TRBD1, 5 bases. This CDR3 is 13 amino acids long. Trimming pared 5 bases from V and 2 bases from J, leaving 9 bases between. Germline values: CDR1 SGHRS, CDR2 YFSETQ. As DNA, the CDR3 is TGCGCCAGCAGTCAACAGGACACAGATACGCAGTATTTT. It encodes CASSQQDTDTQYF. Filled out from reference TRBV5-1 and TRBJ2-3, the complete variable domain reads KAGVTQTPRYLIKTRGQQVTLSCSPISGHRSVSWYQQTPGQGLQFLFEYFSETQRNKGNFPGRFSGRQFSNSRSEMNVSTLELGDSALYLCASSQQDTDTQYFGPGTRLTVL.

This clone was seen only a few times. The chain has TRBV30 and TRBJ2-7; D ambiguous. CDR3 length: 16 residues. V was trimmed by 1 base and J by 0 bases, leaving 16 bases between them. CDR1 and CDR2 from the germline V gene are GTSNPN and SVGIG (reference sequence). The CDR3 nucleotides are TGTGCCTGGAGTGCGACCGTTTTAAGGAGCTCCTACGAGCAGTACTTC. Its translation is CAWSATVLRSSYEQYF.

The rearrangement links TRBV19 to TRBJ2-3; 14 nucleotides agree with TRBD2. The CDR3 spans 17 residues. The V gene's germline CDR1 is LNHDA and CDR2 SQIVND (reference sequence). V trimming: 1 base; J trimming: 4 bases; junction bases outside the gene matches: 4. In DNA form, the CDR3 reads TGTGCCAGTAGTATAGGTGGGGGACTAGCGGGAGCAGATACGCAGTATTTT. Translated: CASSIGGGLAGADTQYF.